Listed below are T cell receptor beta chains from one sample, sequenced in a study of CD8 T cells in Susac syndrome. TCRdb analysed the immunoSEQ multiplex PCR reads with MiXCR anew, one entry per CDR3 protein. The repertoire consists of about 180,000 distinct CDR3 sequences, with roughly 95% occurring once and the leading ten covering less than 0.2%. The sequencing input was CD8+ T cells from PBMCs. The receptors come from a human donor with multiple sclerosis. CDR3s include the opening cysteine and the closing phenylalanine or tryptophan. Fields, in order: J gene, V gene, CDR3 protein.

J: TRBJ1-2
V: TRBV20-1
CDR3: CSARDQAALYGGYTF

J: TRBJ2-3
V: TRBV27
CDR3: CASSTLAGYNTDTQYF

J: TRBJ1-2
V: TRBV29-1
CDR3: CSVAGTGDYGYTF

J: TRBJ2-7
V: TRBV25-1
CDR3: CASSESNEQYF

J: TRBJ2-1
V: TRBV6-2/TRBV6-3
CDR3: CASSPWQERYEQFF

J: TRBJ1-1
V: TRBV7-2
CDR3: CASSLGHRNTEAFF

J: TRBJ1-5
V: TRBV27
CDR3: CASSGGTGNQPQHF

J: TRBJ1-2
V: TRBV30
CDR3: CAWILPGYYGYTF

J: TRBJ1-1
V: TRBV29-1
CDR3: CSVTVQNTEAFF

J: TRBJ1-1
V: TRBV29-1
CDR3: CSVMTVVAEAFF

J: TRBJ1-1
V: TRBV15
CDR3: CATSLATTEAFF

J: TRBJ2-2
V: TRBV24-1
CDR3: CASGEGTGELFF

J: TRBJ2-1
V: TRBV20-1
CDR3: CSARDLVDWSYNEQFF

J: TRBJ2-1
V: TRBV12-3/TRBV12-4
CDR3: CASSLWSNEQFF

J: TRBJ2-1
V: TRBV12-3/TRBV12-4
CDR3: CASSPGQSPYNEQFF

J: TRBJ2-1
V: TRBV30
CDR3: CAWLAAGTYNEQFF

J: TRBJ2-7
V: TRBV7-6
CDR3: CASSLSPSGNYEQYF

J: TRBJ1-1
V: TRBV4-1
CDR3: CASSQVYRGTEAFF

J: TRBJ1-2
V: TRBV5-1
CDR3: CASSYTPGPSNYGYTF

J: TRBJ2-7
V: TRBV20-1
CDR3: CSASNPGPTYEQYF

J: TRBJ1-5
V: TRBV7-8
CDR3: CASSLKRWQNNQPQHF

J: TRBJ2-1
V: TRBV5-4
CDR3: CASSYEPGQGRFF

J: TRBJ2-7
V: TRBV4-1
CDR3: CASSQAPIAGVDEQYF

J: TRBJ2-7
V: TRBV6-2/TRBV6-3
CDR3: CASTNGKRVGNEQYF

J: TRBJ2-3
V: TRBV20-1
CDR3: CSARNPLAGGRTDTQYF

J: TRBJ1-1
V: TRBV30
CDR3: CAWPGDRFMNTEAFF

J: TRBJ2-1
V: TRBV15
CDR3: CATSRDEPGRDEQFF

J: TRBJ2-7
V: TRBV20-1
CDR3: CSAPGTLSGSSYEQYF

J: TRBJ2-7
V: TRBV20-1
CDR3: CSARGGTGQIDEQYF

J: TRBJ1-2
V: TRBV4-2
CDR3: CASGPAGTANYGYTF

J: TRBJ1-2
V: TRBV15
CDR3: CATSRDAVETNNYGYTF

J: TRBJ2-7
V: TRBV20-1
CDR3: CSARDLRGLSEQYF

J: TRBJ2-7
V: TRBV30
CDR3: CAWSKTGEEDEQYF

J: TRBJ2-7
V: TRBV6-5
CDR3: CASSYGQGVSYEQYF

J: TRBJ2-7
V: TRBV6-5
CDR3: CASRASGLSYEQYF

J: TRBJ2-1
V: TRBV20-1
CDR3: CSARDLGRPNGYNEQFF

J: TRBJ1-1
V: TRBV27
CDR3: CASSETGGITEAFF

J: TRBJ2-3
V: TRBV7-9
CDR3: CASSPPGTRRSDTQYF

J: TRBJ1-5
V: TRBV9
CDR3: CASSPTGGNNQPQHF

J: TRBJ2-3
V: TRBV27
CDR3: CASSSETRDTQYF